These 32 T cell receptor beta chains were sequenced from one sample in a study of CD8+CD57+ T cells in acquired aplastic anemia. Genomic DNA, serving as template, underwent TCR beta VDJ and CDR3 profiling. One entry per CDR3 protein results from TCRdb running MiXCR on the reads. The data show 100,000 to 150,000 distinct CDR3 sequences, roughly 40% seen once. The sequenced patients had an expansion of CD8+CD57+ cells seen by flow cytometry. Sequenced sample: sorted CD4+, CD8+, or CD8+CD57+ T cells (not recorded which) from PBMCs. The origin of the receptors is a human donor with aplastic anemia.

This clonotype was detected only a few times. The CDR3 does not end in the conserved phenylalanine or tryptophan, so this is likely a read error. The genes are TRBV12-3 or TRBV12-4 and TRBJ1-2, with D unresolved. The ends were cut back, 6 bases at V and 6 bases at J, with 14 bases in the middle. The CDR3 runs 13 residues. The CDR3 spells CASSQSGFDGYTL. The CDR3 nucleotides are TGTGCCAGCAGCCAGTCCGGGTTCGATGGCTACACCCTC.

Note on this clonotype: This could be a read error, since a much larger clone is one nucleotide away. The chain carries TRBV11-2 and TRBJ1-1; a weak D match, TRBD1 (5 bases). This CDR3 comprises 14 residues. Germline loops: CDR1 SGHAT, CDR2 FQNNGV. The chain's CDR3 is CARSSPREPAEAFF. The CDR3 DNA sequence: TGTGCCCGCAGCTCGCCCAGGGAACCCGCTGAAGCTTTCTTT.

Note on this clonotype: A much larger clone is a single base away; this may be a read error. The rearrangement links TRBV10-3 to TRBJ2-7, with 7 bases fitting TRBD1. V was pared by 6 bases and J by 1 base, with 3 bases of the junction left unmatched. This CDR3 is 13 amino acids long. Germline CDR1 and CDR2: ENHRY and SYGVKD. This CDR3 reads CAISNRGSYEQYF. The CDR3 bases are TGTGCCATCAGCAACAGGGGATCCTACGAGCAGTACTTC.

This clonotype appeared many times. The chain is built from TRBV11-2 and TRBJ2-1; D is unresolved. V lost 5 bases, J lost 4 bases, and 15 bases lay in between. Germline CDR1 is SGHAT and CDR2 is FQNNGV. This CDR3 has 15 amino acids. The CDR3 spells CASSLRNDLYNEQFF. The CDR3 DNA is TGTGCCAGCAGCCTACGGAATGACCTATACAATGAGCAGTTCTTC.

CDR3 sequence: CASTRDSHEQYV. The CDR3, as DNA: TGTGCCAGTACCCGGGACAGCCACGAGCAGTACGTC. The chain uses TRBV19 and TRBJ2-7; 7 bases are shared with TRBD1. V gave up 7 bases and J gave up 5 bases; unmatched junction bases: 5. The CDR3 totals 12 residues. The V gene's germline CDR1 is LNHDA and CDR2 SQIVND (reference sequence).

J is TRBJ2-7 and V is TRBV24-1; possibly TRBD2 for D (5 bases). Germline-derived CDR1 and CDR2 are KGHDR and SFDVKD. This CDR3 comprises 13 residues. Trimming took 5 bases from V and 4 from J, leaving 11 bases between them. CDR3 loop: CATSVLDLYEQYF. In DNA, the CDR3 is TGTGCCACCAGTGTACTAGATTTATACGAGCAGTACTTC.

The chain recombines TRBV19 with TRBJ2-5; D gene unclear. The CDR3 is made up of 11 amino acids. With 2 bases removed from V and 7 bases from J, the gap between germline ends came to 5 bases. Germline V gene sequence: CDR1 LNHDA, CDR2 SQIVND (reference sequence). CDR3 residues: CASSISGTQYF. CDR3 in DNA: TGTGCCAGTAGTATATCCGGGACCCAGTACTTC. The whole variable domain, remainder taken from reference TRBV19 and TRBJ2-5, is DGGITQSPKYLFRKEGQNVTLSCEQNLNHDAMYWYRQDPGQGLRLIYYSQIVNDFQKGDIAEGYSVSREKKESFPLTVTSAQKNPTAFYLCASSISGTQYFGPGTRLLVL.

The chain uses TRBV20-1 and TRBJ2-5; TRBD2 agrees at 9 bases. The CDR3 spans 13 residues. CDR1 DFQATT and CDR2 SNEGSKA come from the germline V gene (reference sequence). Losses at the gene ends were 5 bases for V and 4 bases for J; bases not matched to a gene: 5. DNA for the CDR3: TGCAGTGCTCCGGCTAGCGGGGTAGAGACCCAGTACTTC. It yields the protein CSAPASGVETQYF.

A few counts support this clonotype. One junction end disagrees with the germline gene, perhaps due to a read error. The rearrangement links TRBV10-3 to TRBJ2-3; D is unclear. The CDR3 totals 12 residues. The germline gives CDR1 ENHRY, CDR2 SYGVKD. In nucleotides, the CDR3 is TGTACCATCAGTGAGTACACAGATACGCAGTATTTC. Translating gives CTISEYTDTQYF.

This clonotype came up many times. The chain joins TRBV19 to TRBJ2-1; the match to TRBD2 covers 7 bases. Germline CDR1 reads LNHDA; CDR2 reads SQIVND (reference sequence). The CDR3 runs 16 residues. Losses at the gene ends were 5 bases for V and 4 bases for J; bases not matched to a gene: 11. In nucleotides, the CDR3 is TGTGCCAGTAGTCCCCCCGGGGGGAGAAAATACAATGAGCAGTTCTTC. It encodes CASSPPGGRKYNEQFF.

This chain joins TRBV7-2 and TRBJ2-7; TRBD2 matches at 8 bases. The CDR3 is made up of 14 amino acids. After removal of 5 bases from V and 6 bases from J, the junction contained 9 bases not matched to a gene. Per the germline V gene, CDR1 is SGHTA and CDR2 is FQGNSA. DNA for the CDR3: TGTGCCAGCAGCCGGGACGGGGGGGCCGGCGAGCAGTACTTC. This codes for CASSRDGGAGEQYF.

This clonotype showed up just a few times. The rearrangement joins TRBV3-1 to TRBJ1-3; D is unresolved. The CDR3 has 14 amino acids. Germline V lookup: CDR1 LGHDT, CDR2 YNNKEL (reference sequence). The germline V and J ends were trimmed by 0 bases and 3 bases, with 6 bases remaining between them. The CDR3 spells CASSQEVSGNTIYF. Here the CDR3 DNA reads TGTGCCAGCAGCCAAGAAGTCAGTGGAAACACCATATATTTT.

This clonotype has a count of ten or more. The chain employs TRBV5-1 and TRBJ1-6; D gene uncertain. Per germline, CDR1 SGHRS and CDR2 YFSETQ. The germline V and J ends were trimmed by 0 bases and 6 bases, with 7 bases remaining between them. This CDR3 region has 14 residues. CDR3 region: CASSLEGSNSPLHF. Here the CDR3 DNA reads TGCGCCAGCAGCTTGGAAGGCAGTAATTCACCCCTCCACTTT.

This clonotype was picked up a small number of times. V usage is TRBV10-3 and J usage is TRBJ1-1; D call uncertain. This CDR3 is 14 amino acids long. The germline CDR1 and CDR2 sequences are ENHRY and SYGVKD. With 3 bases removed from V and 4 bases from J, the gap between germline ends came to 12 bases. For the CDR3, the DNA is TGTGCCATCAGTGATGTGGTCGGATCCACTGAAGCTTTCTTT. Protein: CAISDVVGSTEAFF.

The V and J genes are TRBV15 and TRBJ2-5; D may correspond to TRBD1 or TRBD2 (6 bases each). V was shortened by 5 bases and J by 5 bases, with 21 bases between the two germline ends. The CDR3 sequence is 16 residues long. The V gene's germline CDR1 is LNHNV and CDR2 YYDKDF (reference sequence). The CDR3 spells CATSSSGAGYRETQYF. CDR3 sequence (DNA): TGTGCCACCAGCTCTTCAGGGGCGGGATACCGGGAGACCCAGTACTTC.

There are many counts of this clonotype. The chain is built from TRBV20-1 and TRBJ2-7; maybe TRBD1 (5 bases). Germline CDR1 DFQATT, CDR2 SNEGSKA (reference sequence). CDR3 length: 15 residues. V was shortened by 5 bases and J by 6 bases, with 23 bases between the two germline ends. The CDR3 here is CSAGPRQPRFGEQYF. DNA for the CDR3: TGCAGTGCTGGGCCTCGACAGCCGAGGTTCGGCGAGCAGTACTTC.

V usage is TRBV6-2 or TRBV6-3 and J usage is TRBJ1-4; D unresolved. Germline V lookup: CDR1 MNHEY, CDR2 SVGEGT. There are 14 residues in the CDR3. V lost 6 bases and J 5 bases, leaving 13 bases between the germline ends. This CDR3 reads CASRDRDLNEKLFF. CDR3 sequence (DNA): TGTGCCAGCAGGGATCGGGATCTGAATGAAAAACTGTTTTTT.

About this clonotype: Because it lacks the conserved phenylalanine or tryptophan at the end, this CDR3 is likely a read error. V gene TRBV20-1 combines with J gene TRBJ2-3; D gene ambiguous. V was trimmed by 7 bases and J by 6 bases, leaving 11 bases between them. The CDR3 consists of 11 residues. Per the germline V gene, CDR1 is DFQATT and CDR2 is SNEGSKA (reference sequence). The chain's CDR3 is CSGSRTDTQYL. The CDR3 DNA reads as TGCAGTGGGTCAAGGACGGATACGCAGTATCTT.

This clonotype has ten or more counts. Sequence at one end of the junction differs from germline and may be a read error. The V and J genes are TRBV7-9 and TRBJ2-1; D is tentatively TRBD1 or TRBD2 (5 bases each). CDR1 SEHNR and CDR2 FQNEAQ come from the germline V gene (reference sequence). The CDR3 is made up of 15 amino acids. The CDR3 loop is CASSPWQGDYSEQFF. DNA of the CDR3: TGTGCCAGCAGCCCCTGGCAGGGAGACTACAGTGAGCAGTTCTTC.

This clonotype has at least ten counts. The CDR3 DNA is TGTGCCAGCAGCCTTAGCGGGGCCTACAATGAGCAGTTCTTC. The encoded protein is CASSLSGAYNEQFF. The chain carries TRBV7-9 and TRBJ2-1, with 8 bases identical to TRBD2. Germline V gives CDR1 SEHNR, CDR2 FQNEAQ (reference sequence). The V segment lost 5 bases and the J segment 2 bases; nucleotides outside the gene matches: 2. The CDR3 spans 14 residues.

This clonotype was seen many times. The chain links TRBV9 to TRBJ2-1; D may correspond to TRBD1 or TRBD2 (6 bases each). The CDR3 totals 16 residues. Trimming shortened V by 0 bases and J by 4 bases, and 14 bases separated the two germline ends. Germline V gives CDR1 SGDLS, CDR2 YYNGEE. CDR3 protein: CASSVAPGAGYNEQFF. DNA for the CDR3: TGTGCCAGCAGCGTAGCCCCGGGGGCAGGTTACAATGAGCAGTTCTTC.

V is TRBV4-3 and J is TRBJ2-7; TRBD2 agrees at 9 bases. The CDR3 spans 15 residues. Germline V gene lookup returns CDR1 LGHNA and CDR2 YSLEER. Trimming removed 3 bases from V and 1 base from J; junction bases left unmatched: 4. The CDR3 spells CASSHERGDSYEQYF. DNA for the CDR3: TGCGCCAGCAGCCATGAGCGGGGGGATTCCTACGAGCAGTACTTC.

This rearrangement joins TRBV15 to TRBJ2-3; 10 nucleotides align to TRBD2. Germline V gene lookup returns CDR1 LNHNV and CDR2 YYDKDF (reference sequence). Trimming took 3 bases from V and 0 from J; bases not matched to a gene: 12. The CDR3 is made up of 19 amino acids. The CDR3 loop reads CATSRGGLALGSSTDTQYF. CDR3 sequence (DNA): TGTGCCACCAGCAGGGGGGGACTAGCGTTAGGGTCTAGCACAGATACGCAGTATTTT.

This clonotype came up many times. The chain links TRBV20-1 to TRBJ2-5; D might be TRBD1 (6 bases). This CDR3 has 15 residues. Germline V gene sequence: CDR1 DFQATT, CDR2 SNEGSKA (reference sequence). V gave up 5 bases and J gave up 3 bases, with 19 bases separating them. CDR3 loop: CSAADRGRGKETQYF. CDR3 DNA sequence: TGCAGTGCTGCCGATCGGGGCAGGGGAAAAGAGACCCAGTACTTC.

This clonotype showed up many times. The J gene is TRBJ1-2, the V gene TRBV5-4, with TRBD1 as a possible D gene (6 bases). V lost 0 bases, J lost 1 base, and 7 bases lay in between. The germline CDR1 and CDR2 sequences are SGHNT and YYREEE (reference sequence). The CDR3 contains 14 residues. The CDR3 DNA follows: TGTGCCAGCAGCTTGGGACAGGTTAACTATGGCTACACCTTC. Protein product: CASSLGQVNYGYTF.

On this clonotype: With a much larger clone just one base away, this may be a read error. The rearrangement links TRBV6-1 to TRBJ1-4, with a tentative D call TRBD1 (5 bases). CDR3 length: 12 amino acids. Per germline, CDR1 MNHNS and CDR2 SASEGT. CDR3 bases: TGTGCCAGCAAGGGGATAGGGGAAAAACTGTTGTTT. Its translation is CASKGIGEKLLF.

About this clonotype itself: Possible read error: a much larger clone is one base away. This chain connects TRBV11-1 to TRBJ2-6; tentatively, D is TRBD1 (5 bases). The CDR3 covers 15 residues. CDR1 SGHAT and CDR2 FQDESV come from the germline V gene (reference sequence). In DNA form, the CDR3 reads TGTGCCAGCAGTCCGCATGGGTCTGGGGCCAACGTCCGGACTTTC. This translates into CASSPHGSGANVRTF.

J is TRBJ2-1 and V is TRBV2; D is uncertain. Germline V gene data show CDR1 as SNHLY and CDR2 as FYNNEI. This CDR3 has 11 amino acids. Trimming stripped 4 bases from V and 10 bases from J, with 8 bases between. The CDR3 sequence: CASSAYYEQFF. The CDR3 DNA reads TGTGCCAGCAGTGCCTACTACGAGCAGTTCTTC.

This clonotype was detected ten times or more. Written as DNA, the CDR3 is TGCGCCAGCAGCTTCGGGCGGGGGCTGGAGACCCAGTACTTC. This sequence encodes CASSFGRGLETQYF. V gene TRBV5-1 combines with J gene TRBJ2-5; the D gene is possibly TRBD2 (7 bases). The CDR3 totals 14 residues. Trimming took 2 bases from V and 5 from J, leaving 13 bases between them. Germline V gives CDR1 SGHRS, CDR2 YFSETQ.

Only a few counts were recorded for this clonotype. This chain connects TRBV2 to TRBJ2-2, with D possibly matching TRBD1 (5 bases). The CDR3 runs 14 residues. The germline V and J ends were trimmed by 5 bases and 2 bases, with 9 bases remaining between them. Per the germline V gene, CDR1 is SNHLY and CDR2 is FYNNEI. In nucleotides, the CDR3 is TGTGCCAGCAGTCAGGGTAGAAACACCGGGGAGCTGTTTTTT. This translates into CASSQGRNTGELFF. Combining the CDR3 with reference TRBV2 and TRBJ2-2 gives the whole variable domain EPEVTQTPSHQVTQMGQEVILRCVPISNHLYFYWYRQILGQKVEFLVSFYNNEISEKSEIFDDQFSVERPDGSNFTLKIRSTKLEDSAMYFCASSQGRNTGELFFGEGSRLTVL.

This clonotype was picked up many times. The chain carries TRBV19 and TRBJ2-3; 9 positions match TRBD1. Germline CDR1 is LNHDA and CDR2 is SQIVND (reference sequence). The junction had 6 bases not matched to a gene; V was cut back by 3 bases and J by 5 bases. This CDR3 region has 15 residues. The CDR3 region has the DNA TGTGCCAGTAGTATCATGACAGGGGGGAAAGATACGCAGTATTTT. Its translation is CASSIMTGGKDTQYF.

The rearrangement links TRBV7-2 to TRBJ2-5; D not resolved. CDR1 and CDR2 (germline): SGHTA, FQGNSA. This CDR3 has 12 amino acids. V dropped 2 bases and J dropped 7 bases, with 8 bases sitting between them. CDR3 DNA: TGTGCCAGCAGCTTAATGGGTGGGACCCAGTACTTC. Its protein product is CASSLMGGTQYF.